The 32 T cell receptor beta chains given below trace back to one sample, sequenced in a study of blood T cell repertoires in COVID-19 (dated by TCRdb to the early 2020s). The library was made by the immunoSEQ multiplex PCR assay. TCRdb provides this immuneACCESS table in a form limited to in-frame rearrangements. Some clones are lacking; in checked studies, under half of them reflect an unresolved V gene, and why the rest are absent is not known. Counted in this sample were some 350,000 clones; approximately 91% of them appeared once. The top ten clonotypes cover approximately 7.3% of the sample. The sample taken for sequencing was peripheral blood. The source is a woman aged 70-85 years with COVID-19, enrolled during active disease.

J is TRBJ2-5 and V is TRBV5-1, with 8 bases lining up with TRBD1. Unmatched junction bases numbered 2, after V lost 6 bases and J lost 1 base. This CDR3 spans 13 amino acids. The germline CDR1 and CDR2 sequences are SGHRS and YFSETQ. The DNA for the CDR3 is TGCGCCAGCACAGGACAGGGCCAAGAGACCCAGTACTTC. Translated: CASTGQGQETQYF.

The V gene is TRBV5-8, the J gene TRBJ2-1; 9 bases fit TRBD1. Germline CDR1 SGHTS, CDR2 YDEGEE. Trimming removed 4 bases from V and 8 bases from J; junction bases left unmatched: 7. CDR3 length equals 14 residues. The CDR3 region is CASSLGQGVDEQFF. CDR3 coding DNA: TGTGCCAGCAGCCTGGGACAGGGCGTTGATGAGCAGTTCTTC.

V is TRBV19 and J is TRBJ2-3, with D maybe TRBD2 (6 bases). CDR3 length: 18 residues. Trimming stripped 1 base from V and 2 bases from J, with 19 bases between. The germline V gene encodes CDR1 LNHDA and CDR2 SQIVND (reference sequence). CDR3 sequence reads: CASSIAPPRLGVTDTQYF. The CDR3 DNA is TGTGCCAGTAGTATAGCCCCCCCCCGACTAGGAGTCACAGATACGCAGTATTTT.

J is TRBJ1-4 and V is TRBV6-5; the D gene is possibly TRBD1 (6 bases). V was shortened by 6 bases and J by 0 bases, with 11 bases between the two germline ends. Germline V gives CDR1 MNHEY, CDR2 SVGAGI. The CDR3 is made up of 15 amino acids. The CDR3 nucleotides are TGTGCCAGCAGCGACAGGCGATCAACTAATGAAAAACTGTTTTTT. It yields the protein CASSDRRSTNEKLFF.

This chain connects TRBV7-8 to TRBJ1-2; D remains ambiguous. V was clipped by 4 bases and J by 1 base, with 7 bases between them. The germline gives CDR1 SGHVS, CDR2 FQNEAQ. This CDR3 contains 13 residues. As DNA, the CDR3 is TGTGCCAGCAGCTGGAGGGATAACTATGGCTACACCTTC. It yields the protein CASSWRDNYGYTF.

The chain has TRBV7-2 and TRBJ2-1, with D possibly matching TRBD2 (6 bases). The CDR3 runs 15 residues. The germline V gene has CDR1 SGHTA and CDR2 FQGNSA. V lost 2 bases to trimming and J lost 10 bases, with 18 bases between them. The chain's CDR3 is CASSLSLSGREEQFF. CDR3 DNA sequence: TGTGCCAGCAGCTTATCCCTCAGCGGGCGAGAGGAGCAGTTCTTC.

The chain recombines TRBV10-3 with TRBJ1-3, with D hard to call. V was shortened by 3 bases and J by 3 bases, with 15 bases between the two germline ends. Germline V lookup: CDR1 ENHRY, CDR2 SYGVKD. This CDR3 is 16 amino acids long. CDR3 protein: CAISDDFGVNGNTIYF. In DNA, the CDR3 is TGTGCCATCAGTGATGATTTCGGGGTGAATGGAAACACCATATATTTT.

V is TRBV7-2 and J is TRBJ1-6; the match to TRBD1 covers 10 bases. CDR3 length equals 17 residues. Germline V gene lookup returns CDR1 SGHTA and CDR2 FQGNSA. Trimming took 1 base from V and 7 from J; bases not matched to a gene: 7. DNA of the CDR3: TGTGCCAGCAGCTTAGAGCCCCCGGACAGGGGGAATTCACCCCTCCACTTT. Amino acids: CASSLEPPDRGNSPLHF.

CDR3 loop: CASSFRGVGGYTF. CDR3 coding DNA: TGTGCCAGCAGCTTCAGGGGAGTCGGTGGCTACACCTTC. The chain has TRBV7-2 and TRBJ1-2; the D gene is possibly TRBD1 (6 bases). Germline V lookup: CDR1 SGHTA, CDR2 FQGNSA. V was clipped by 3 bases and J by 7 bases, with 12 bases between them. The CDR3 contains 13 residues. The complete variable domain, with remaining parts taken from reference TRBV7-2 and TRBJ1-2, reads GAGVSQSPSNKVTEKGKDVELRCDPISGHTALYWYRQSLGQGLEFLIYFQGNSAPDKSGLPSDRFSAERTGGSVSTLTIQRTQQEDSAVYLCASSFRGVGGYTFGSGTRLTVV.

The chain links TRBV28 to TRBJ2-5; 11 bases align to TRBD2. V lost 1 base and J lost 2; bases outside the gene matches: 3. The CDR3 has 16 residues. Per the germline V gene, CDR1 is MDHEN and CDR2 is SYDVKM. The CDR3: CASSLYGTSGQETQYF. In nucleotides, the CDR3 is TGTGCCAGCAGTTTATATGGGACTAGCGGTCAAGAGACCCAGTACTTC. Together with reference TRBV28 and TRBJ2-5, the CDR3 gives the full variable domain: DVKVTQSSRYLVKRTGEKVFLECVQDMDHENMFWYRQDPGLGLRLIYFSYDVKMKEKGDIPEGYSVSREKKERFSLILESASTNQTSMYLCASSLYGTSGQETQYFGPGTRLLVL.

In this sample, this clone turned up a few times. CDR3 DNA: TGTGCCAGCAGTTCGCTGGCCGATTGGTCTAACTATGGCTACACCTTC. It translates to CASSSLADWSNYGYTF. The chain joins TRBV6-5 to TRBJ1-2; D unresolved. The CDR3 extends over 16 amino acids. V lost 4 bases and J lost 0, with 15 bases in between. Germline V lookup: CDR1 MNHEY, CDR2 SVGAGI.

The chain employs TRBV19 and TRBJ1-5, with D unclear. With 7 bases removed from V and 1 base from J, the gap between germline ends came to 8 bases. The germline V gene has CDR1 LNHDA and CDR2 SQIVND (reference sequence). CDR3 length equals 13 residues. CDR3 residues: CASTAASNQPQHF. For the CDR3, the DNA is TGTGCCAGTACGGCAGCGAGCAATCAGCCCCAGCATTTT.

In its sample, this clone was seen once. The chain combines TRBV5-1 with TRBJ1-3, with a tentative D call TRBD1 (5 bases). Trimming stripped 7 bases from V and 0 bases from J, with 11 bases between. CDR3 length: 14 amino acids. Looked up from germline, CDR1 is SGHRS and CDR2 is YFSETQ. DNA of the CDR3: TGCGCCAGCGCTCTAGACAGCTCTGGAAACACCATATATTTT. Translated: CASALDSSGNTIYF.

The chain carries TRBV9 and TRBJ2-7, with TRBD2 identical over 10 bases. The CDR3 sequence is 15 residues long. V dropped 1 base and J dropped 7; count of bases not matched to a gene: 8. Looked up from germline, CDR1 is SGDLS and CDR2 is YYNGEE. CDR3 protein: CASSVTASGGVEQYF. CDR3 coding DNA: TGTGCCAGCAGCGTAACGGCTAGCGGGGGAGTAGAGCAGTACTTC.

Comment on this clone: The identical CDR3 is also encoded by other nucleotide sequences in the sample. The chain joins TRBV10-3 to TRBJ1-1, with a possible D match to TRBD1 (5 bases). The V gene lost 5 bases and the J gene lost 7 bases, with 8 bases spanning the gap. Germline V gene data show CDR1 as ENHRY and CDR2 as SYGVKD. The CDR3 has 11 residues. Here the CDR3 DNA reads TGTGCCATCAGTCGGCAGGGTGAAGCTTTCTTT. This codes for CAISRQGEAFF.

This chain links TRBV5-1 with TRBJ1-5; no clear D gene. Germline loops: CDR1 SGHRS, CDR2 YFSETQ. V lost 5 bases, J lost 0 bases, and 12 bases lay in between. This CDR3 is 15 amino acids long. The CDR3 here is CASRPHTDSNQPQHF. The CDR3 DNA reads TGCGCCAGCAGACCTCACACAGATAGCAATCAGCCCCAGCATTTT.

V gene TRBV5-1 combines with J gene TRBJ2-7; weak D call: TRBD2 (6 bases). Trimming removed 3 bases at V and 4 bases at J, with 17 bases between. The CDR3 extends over 15 amino acids. Germline lookup yields CDR1 SGHRS and CDR2 YFSETQ. The CDR3, as DNA: TGCGCCAGCAGCTCGGGGGACTCCTTGATGTACGAGCAGTACTTC. Its protein product is CASSSGDSLMYEQYF.

The chain links TRBV5-8 to TRBJ2-1; no clear D gene. This CDR3 is 14 amino acids long. Trimming took off 6 bases at V and 0 bases at J, with 10 bases between the two ends. Germline V gives CDR1 SGHTS, CDR2 YDEGEE. The CDR3 here is CASNSPSSYNEQFF. CDR3 bases: TGTGCCAGCAATTCGCCGAGCTCCTACAATGAGCAGTTCTTC.

V is TRBV15 and J is TRBJ2-5; TRBD2 agrees at 9 bases. There are 14 residues in the CDR3. In germline, CDR1 is LNHNV, CDR2 YYDKDF (reference sequence). With 5 bases clipped from V and 4 bases from J, the junction kept 5 bases outside the gene matches. The CDR3 spells CATSAGGPRETQYF. The CDR3 DNA follows: TGTGCCACCAGCGCGGGGGGGCCGAGAGAGACCCAGTACTTC.

In its sample, this clone was seen once. The chain employs TRBV5-8 and TRBJ1-5; 8 nucleotides agree with TRBD1. Germline V CDR1 and CDR2: SGHTS, YDEGEE. Trimming took 4 bases from V and 5 from J; bases not matched to a gene: 8. CDR3 length: 15 amino acids. CDR3: CASSTRTGWDQPQHF. The CDR3 nucleotides read TGTGCCAGCAGCACGAGGACAGGGTGGGATCAGCCCCAGCATTTT.

The chain recombines TRBV24-1 with TRBJ1-1, with TRBD1 matching over 9 bases. V was clipped by 5 bases and J by 5 bases; unmatched bases: 14. This CDR3 contains 17 residues. Germline V gene sequence: CDR1 KGHDR, CDR2 SFDVKD. The CDR3 spells CATSAAQQGARRTEAFF. CDR3 DNA: TGTGCCACCAGTGCCGCACAACAGGGGGCGCGGCGGACTGAAGCTTTCTTT.

The chain joins TRBV5-4 to TRBJ1-2; 8 bases are a match to TRBD1. Germline CDR1 reads SGHNT; CDR2 reads YYREEE (reference sequence). Unmatched junction bases numbered 5, after V lost 0 bases and J lost 7 bases. This CDR3 has 14 residues. CDR3 protein: CASSLAGGLVGYTF. Here the CDR3 DNA reads TGTGCCAGCAGCTTGGCAGGGGGCCTAGTTGGCTACACCTTC.

The rearrangement joins TRBV9 to TRBJ1-4, with D possibly TRBD1 on 5 matching bases. CDR3 length equals 15 residues. Germline V gene lookup returns CDR1 SGDLS and CDR2 YYNGEE. Trimming took off 0 bases at V and 4 bases at J, with 10 bases between the two ends. The CDR3 nucleotides are TGTGCCAGCAGCGTAGGTTGGGGACTTAATGAAAAACTGTTTTTT. Its translation is CASSVGWGLNEKLFF.

The chain couples TRBV10-2 to TRBJ2-7; no reliable D call. Germline-derived CDR1 and CDR2 are WSHSY and SAAADI. The length of the CDR3 is 11 residues. Trimming shortened V by 4 bases and J by 6 bases, and 7 bases separated the two germline ends. This chain's CDR3 is CASSGPGEQYF. The CDR3 DNA sequence: TGCGCCAGCAGTGGCCCCGGCGAGCAGTACTTC.

The V call is TRBV18, the J call TRBJ1-2; the D is unclear. Germline lookup yields CDR1 KGHSH and CDR2 LQKENI. The V gene lost 5 bases and the J gene lost 8 bases, with 9 bases spanning the gap. There are 11 residues in the CDR3. The CDR3 region is CASSIGRGYTF. The CDR3 bases are TGTGCCAGCTCAATAGGGAGGGGCTACACCTTC.

This sequence joins TRBV2 and TRBJ2-7; 10 bases agree with TRBD2. CDR3 length equals 14 residues. J was trimmed by 3 bases and V by 8 bases; bases with no gene match: 7. Germline V gives CDR1 SNHLY, CDR2 FYNNEI. The CDR3 reads CASVGLAQSYEQYF. In DNA form, the CDR3 reads TGTGCCAGCGTGGGACTAGCGCAAAGCTACGAGCAGTACTTC. The variable domain in full, completed from reference TRBV2 and TRBJ2-7, reads EPEVTQTPSHQVTQMGQEVILRCVPISNHLYFYWYRQILGQKVEFLVSFYNNEISEKSEIFDDQFSVERPDGSNFTLKIRSTKLEDSAMYFCASVGLAQSYEQYFGPGTRLTVT.

The V gene is TRBV19, the J gene TRBJ1-3, with 9 bases identical to TRBD1. With V trimmed by 8 bases and J by 2 bases, 10 bases remained unmatched. CDR3 length: 16 residues. Germline CDR1 is LNHDA and CDR2 is SQIVND (reference sequence). Here the CDR3 DNA reads TGTGCCAGTCTTGGGACAGGGCGGGGTACTGGAAACACCATATATTTT. It yields the protein CASLGTGRGTGNTIYF.

The chain has TRBV11-3 and TRBJ1-3, with D perhaps matching TRBD1 (6 bases). The germline CDR1 and CDR2 sequences are SGHNT and YENEEA. The CDR3 runs to 14 residues. The V and J ends lost 2 bases and 4 bases respectively, with 9 bases between them. The CDR3 coding sequence is TGTGCCAGCAGCTTAACAGGGAGCGGAAACACCATATATTTT. Amino acids: CASSLTGSGNTIYF.

The rearrangement links TRBV24-1 to TRBJ2-5, with TRBD1 identical over 7 bases. The CDR3 is made up of 13 amino acids. Unmatched junction bases numbered 5, after V lost 10 bases and J lost 1 base. Germline CDR1 KGHDR, CDR2 SFDVKD. CDR3 nucleotide sequence: TGTGCCACGCAGGGACAGATCCAAGAGACCCAGTACTTC. As protein: CATQGQIQETQYF.

The J gene is TRBJ2-5, the V gene TRBV25-1; 7 bases align to TRBD2. Germline CDR1 and CDR2: MGHDK and SYGVNS. The V gene end was trimmed by 4 bases and the J gene end by 4 bases; junction bases not matched to a gene: 9. The CDR3 runs to 15 residues. The CDR3 DNA follows: TGTGCCAGCAGTGCAGTGGGAGGGGTTGGAGAGACCCAGTACTTC. Translation: CASSAVGGVGETQYF. The whole variable domain, filled in from reference TRBV25-1 and TRBJ2-5, reads EADIYQTPRYLVIGTGKKITLECSQTMGHDKMYWYQQDPGMELHLIHYSYGVNSTEKGDLSSESTVSRIRTEHFPLTLESARPSHTSQYLCASSAVGGVGETQYFGPGTRLLVL.

This clone was seen at least ten times. The rearrangement joins TRBV9 to TRBJ2-1; 8 bases map to TRBD2. Germline CDR1 SGDLS, CDR2 YYNGEE. V shed 4 bases and J 0 bases; nucleotides not matched to a gene: 3. The CDR3 loop spans 15 amino acids. In DNA, the CDR3 is TGTGCCAGCAGCCTGAGCGGGGGCTCCTACAATGAGCAGTTCTTC. Translation: CASSLSGGSYNEQFF.

The CDR3 sequence is CASSLGTGVLIRNQPQHF. The CDR3 nucleotides read TGTGCCAGCAGCTTAGGAACAGGGGTTTTGATTCGCAATCAGCCCCAGCATTTT. This chain links TRBV7-2 with TRBJ1-5, with 7 bases matching TRBD1. The V gene's germline CDR1 is SGHTA and CDR2 FQGNSA. V lost 1 base and J lost 2; bases outside the gene matches: 11. The CDR3 spans 18 residues.